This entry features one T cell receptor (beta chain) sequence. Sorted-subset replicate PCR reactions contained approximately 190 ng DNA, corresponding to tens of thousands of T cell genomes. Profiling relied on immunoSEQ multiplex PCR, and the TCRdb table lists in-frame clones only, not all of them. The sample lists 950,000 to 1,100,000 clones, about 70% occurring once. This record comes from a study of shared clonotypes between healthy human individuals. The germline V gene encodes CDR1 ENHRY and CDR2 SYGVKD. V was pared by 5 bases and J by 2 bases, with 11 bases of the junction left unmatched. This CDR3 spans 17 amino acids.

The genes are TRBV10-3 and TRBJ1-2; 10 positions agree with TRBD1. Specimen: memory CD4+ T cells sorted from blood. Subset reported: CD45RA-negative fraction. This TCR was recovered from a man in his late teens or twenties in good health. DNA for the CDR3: TGTGCCATCAGTCCCGGGACAGGGGCCCGCAGGAACTATGGCTACACCTTC. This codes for CAISPGTGARRNYGYTF.